This T cell receptor beta chain originates from a study of blood T cell repertoires in COVID-19. Across the study: Sources were T cells, B-cell-depleted T cells, or PBMCs; the material itself was cDNA or gDNA.

In the source study's methods: Reference gene primer amplification in the assay estimated nucleated cell counts. Assay used: immunoSEQ multiplex PCR; TCRdb lists only in-frame clones, some missing. V, J and clone size are those of that table, while D and trimming were read from the DNA. The data contain around 320,000 clones, 70% to 90% of them seen just once; the ten biggest clones take up approximately 6.6%. This clone was observed a handful of times. This CDR3 contains 14 residues. Germline loops: CDR1 MNHNY, CDR2 SVGAGI (reference sequence). V was shortened by 8 bases and J by 3 bases, with 14 bases between the two germline ends.

The chain recombines TRBV6-6 with TRBJ1-5, with a tentative D call TRBD1 (5 bases). The sample consisted of peripheral blood. The receptor was isolated from a woman in her 30s who had recovered from COVID-19. The CDR3 sequence: CASAFRVDNQPQHF. The CDR3 region has the DNA TGTGCCAGCGCATTCAGGGTTGACAATCAGCCCCAGCATTTT.